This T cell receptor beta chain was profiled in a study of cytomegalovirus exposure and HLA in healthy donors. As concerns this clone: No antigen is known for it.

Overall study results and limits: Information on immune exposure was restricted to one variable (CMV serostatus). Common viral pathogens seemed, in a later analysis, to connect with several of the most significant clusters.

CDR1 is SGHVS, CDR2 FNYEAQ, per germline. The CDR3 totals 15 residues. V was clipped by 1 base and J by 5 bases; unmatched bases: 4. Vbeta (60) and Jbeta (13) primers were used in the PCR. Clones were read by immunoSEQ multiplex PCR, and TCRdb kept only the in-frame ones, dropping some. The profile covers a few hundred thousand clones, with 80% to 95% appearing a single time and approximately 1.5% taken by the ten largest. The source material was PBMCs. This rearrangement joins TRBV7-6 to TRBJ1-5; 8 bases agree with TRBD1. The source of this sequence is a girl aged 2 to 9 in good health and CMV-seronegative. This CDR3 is CASSLVDRDDQPQHF. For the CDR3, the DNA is TGTGCCAGCAGCTTAGTGGACAGGGATGATCAGCCCCAGCATTTT.